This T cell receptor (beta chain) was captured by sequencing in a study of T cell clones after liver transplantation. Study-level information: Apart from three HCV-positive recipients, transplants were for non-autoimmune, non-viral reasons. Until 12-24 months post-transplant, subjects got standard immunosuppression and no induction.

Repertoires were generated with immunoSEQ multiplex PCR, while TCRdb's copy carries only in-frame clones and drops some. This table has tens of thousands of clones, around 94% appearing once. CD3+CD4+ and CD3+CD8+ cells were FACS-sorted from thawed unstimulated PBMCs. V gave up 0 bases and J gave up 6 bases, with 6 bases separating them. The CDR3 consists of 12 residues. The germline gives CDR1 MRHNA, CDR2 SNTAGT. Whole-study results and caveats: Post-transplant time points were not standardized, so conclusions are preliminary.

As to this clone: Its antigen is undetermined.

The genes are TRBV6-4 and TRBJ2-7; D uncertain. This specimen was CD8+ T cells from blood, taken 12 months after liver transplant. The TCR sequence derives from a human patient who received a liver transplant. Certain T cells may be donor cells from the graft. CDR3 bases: TGTGCCAGCAGTGACTCCATGGGCGAGCAGTACTTC. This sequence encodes CASSDSMGEQYF.